A single sample is the source of the 24 T cell receptor beta chains below, sequenced in a study of blood T cell repertoires in COVID-19. The protocol was immunoSEQ multiplex PCR, while the TCRdb copy is restricted to in-frame clones and leaves out a portion. The table lists 70,000 to 100,000 clones, approximately 90% of them singletons, with around 4.5% in the top ten. The sequenced sample consisted of peripheral blood. The source is a woman older than 75 with active COVID-19.

V gene TRBV28 combines with J gene TRBJ2-2, with 10 bases lining up with TRBD1. The CDR3 extends over 15 amino acids. Germline V lookup: CDR1 MDHEN, CDR2 SYDVKM. With 6 bases clipped from V and 4 bases from J, the junction kept 5 bases outside the gene matches. CDR3 amino acids: CASRSGTGATGELFF. The CDR3 region has the DNA TGTGCCAGCAGATCCGGGACAGGGGCCACCGGGGAGCTGTTTTTT.

This clone has just one count. The V and J genes are TRBV7-8 and TRBJ1-1, with TRBD1 identical over 8 bases. The trim removed 4 bases at V and 4 bases at J, leaving 8 bases unmatched. The germline V gene encodes CDR1 SGHVS and CDR2 FQNEAQ. The CDR3 has 15 residues. Here the CDR3 DNA reads TGTGCCAGCAGCTCTCGACAGGGGAGGGCCACTGAAGCTTTCTTT. This encodes CASSSRQGRATEAFF.

The count of this clone is one. This sequence joins TRBV3-1 (or the pseudogene TRBV3-2) and TRBJ2-7, with 9 bases fitting TRBD2. The CDR3 length is 19 residues. Unmatched junction bases numbered 21, after V lost 7 bases and J lost 2 bases. Per the germline V gene, CDR1 is LGHDT and CDR2 is YNNKEL (reference sequence). The CDR3 sequence: CASTYRRRPIAGATYEQYF. The CDR3 DNA follows: TGTGCCAGCACCTACCGGCGACGACCCATAGCGGGAGCTACCTACGAGCAGTACTTC.

This clone was found a few times. The gene calls are TRBV5-1 and TRBJ1-4; 8 bases agree with TRBD1. CDR3 length equals 15 residues. Germline CDR1 is SGHRS and CDR2 is YFSETQ. The V and J ends lost 4 bases and 3 bases, in that order; junction bases with no gene match: 5. The CDR3 protein is CASSPGQGPNEKLFF. The DNA of the CDR3 is TGCGCCAGCAGCCCCGGACAGGGCCCTAATGAAAAACTGTTTTTT.

The chain employs TRBV28 and TRBJ2-5; D is undetermined. V was shortened by 10 bases and J by 4 bases, with 19 bases between the two germline ends. This CDR3 is built from 14 residues. The germline gives CDR1 MDHEN, CDR2 SYDVKM. The CDR3, as DNA: TGTGCCACATTCGCTGCGGCCCCGGGAGAGACCCAGTACTTC. Protein: CATFAAAPGETQYF.

V is TRBV7-3 and J is TRBJ1-1; D possibly corresponds to TRBD1 (5 bases). This CDR3 is built from 12 residues. The V and J ends lost 4 bases and 4 bases respectively, with 7 bases between them. Looked up from germline, CDR1 is SGHTA and CDR2 is FQGTGA. The CDR3 here is CASSYGGTEAFF. CDR3 DNA: TGTGCCAGCAGCTACGGGGGCACTGAAGCTTTCTTT.

V is TRBV19 and J is TRBJ2-5, with 11 bases aligning to TRBD2. Losses at the gene ends were 5 bases for V and 2 bases for J; bases not matched to a gene: 7. CDR1 and CDR2 (germline): LNHDA, SQIVND (reference sequence). This CDR3 is built from 16 residues. CDR3 DNA sequence: TGTGCCAGTAGTTTGGGACTAGCGGCCTTACAAGAGACCCAGTACTTC. Its translation is CASSLGLAALQETQYF.

In this sample, this clone turned up once. V usage is TRBV27 and J usage is TRBJ2-1, with 7 bases lining up with TRBD2. Germline loops: CDR1 MNHEY, CDR2 SMNVEV (reference sequence). J lost 5 bases, V lost 1 base, and 8 bases had no gene match. This CDR3 is 16 amino acids long. The CDR3 loop is CASSLWASGGHNEQFF. The CDR3, as DNA: TGTGCCAGCAGTTTATGGGCTAGCGGCGGTCACAATGAGCAGTTCTTC.

The chain recombines TRBV10-3 with TRBJ1-2; perhaps TRBD1 as D (6 bases). Germline V lookup: CDR1 ENHRY, CDR2 SYGVKD. The CDR3 runs 14 residues. V was clipped by 10 bases and J by 6 bases, with 21 bases between them. The CDR3 nucleotides read TGTGCCACCTTAGCCCCCGGACAGACGAATGGCTACACCTTC. As protein: CATLAPGQTNGYTF.

V and J are TRBV24-1 and TRBJ2-2, with 7 positions matching TRBD1. Germline V gene lookup returns CDR1 KGHDR and CDR2 SFDVKD. The CDR3 consists of 18 residues. J was trimmed by 4 bases and V by 1 base; bases with no gene match: 11. CDR3 loop: CATSDLRGQLFSTGELFF. CDR3 bases: TGTGCCACCAGTGATTTAAGGGGACAGCTCTTCTCCACCGGGGAGCTGTTTTTT.

V and J are TRBV18 and TRBJ1-1; D is perhaps TRBD1 (5 bases). The germline CDR1 and CDR2 sequences are KGHSH and LQKENI. V lost 0 bases to trimming and J lost 3 bases, with 14 bases between them. The CDR3 runs 16 residues. Written as DNA, the CDR3 is TGTGCCAGCTCACCACCCCAGGAGGGGTGGTACACTGAAGCTTTCTTT. Translated, it gives CASSPPQEGWYTEAFF.

This chain connects TRBV28 to TRBJ1-1, with TRBD1 matching over 10 bases. The CDR3 is made up of 11 amino acids. CDR1 is MDHEN, CDR2 SYDVKM, per germline. V lost 4 bases, J lost 10 bases, and 0 bases stayed unmatched. The CDR3 loop reads CASSWDRGAFF. CDR3 DNA sequence: TGTGCCAGCAGTTGGGACAGGGGAGCTTTCTTT.

The chain employs TRBV25-1 and TRBJ1-3, with D hard to call. The V and J ends lost 3 bases and 0 bases respectively, with 3 bases between them. From germline, CDR1 is MGHDK and CDR2 SYGVNS. The CDR3 spans 13 residues. CDR3 nucleotide sequence: TGTGCCAGCAGTGACCTCTCTGGAAACACCATATATTTT. It codes for CASSDLSGNTIYF. Complete variable domain (other parts from reference TRBV25-1 and TRBJ1-3): EADIYQTPRYLVIGTGKKITLECSQTMGHDKMYWYQQDPGMELHLIHYSYGVNSTEKGDLSSESTVSRIRTEHFPLTLESARPSHTSQYLCASSDLSGNTIYFGEGSWLTVV.

V is TRBV2 and J is TRBJ2-5; 7 bases align to TRBD2. With 6 bases clipped from V and 3 bases from J, the junction kept 10 bases outside the gene matches. Per germline, CDR1 SNHLY and CDR2 FYNNEI. This CDR3 is 15 amino acids long. The CDR3: CASSSSGGGKETQYF. The CDR3, as DNA: TGTGCCAGCAGCTCCTCTGGCGGGGGAAAAGAGACCCAGTACTTC.

This chain joins TRBV10-3 and TRBJ1-5, with 8 nucleotides matching TRBD1. V lost 2 bases, J lost 11 bases, and 17 bases stayed unmatched. The CDR3 consists of 17 residues. Per the germline V gene, CDR1 is ENHRY and CDR2 is SYGVKD. This chain's CDR3 is CAISESTGQGRMRAQHF. The CDR3 DNA follows: TGTGCCATCAGTGAGAGCACCGGACAGGGTCGAATGAGGGCCCAGCATTTT.

The chain employs TRBV11-1 and TRBJ2-6, with 7 bases lining up with TRBD2. This CDR3 is 16 amino acids long. J gave up 0 bases and V 5 bases, and 4 bases lay outside the gene matches. Germline CDR1 and CDR2: SGHAT and FQDESV (reference sequence). The DNA of the CDR3 is TGTGCCAGCAGCACGGGGGGTCGCTCTGGGGCCAACGTCCTGACTTTC. Translated: CASSTGGRSGANVLTF.

The genes are TRBV19 and TRBJ2-1; 14 bases fit TRBD2. The CDR3 spans 16 residues. The V gene end was trimmed by 3 bases and the J gene end by 6 bases; junction bases not matched to a gene: 4. The germline gives CDR1 LNHDA, CDR2 SQIVND (reference sequence). The CDR3 DNA reads TGTGCCAGTAGTATCAGACTAGCGGGAGGGGTCAATGAGCAGTTCTTC. It specifies CASSIRLAGGVNEQFF.

This rearrangement joins TRBV7-2 to TRBJ1-1, with unresolved D. Per the germline V gene, CDR1 is SGHTA and CDR2 is FQGNSA. This CDR3 is 16 amino acids long. Trimming took 1 base from V and 8 from J, leaving 20 bases between them. The CDR3 loop is CASSLDVPPGGLEAFF. The CDR3 nucleotides are TGTGCCAGCAGCTTAGATGTCCCCCCAGGAGGCTTAGAAGCTTTCTTT.

In DNA, the CDR3 is TGTGCCAGCAGCGTAGAGGGCAGGGGGCTAGCTGGGGCCAACGTCCTGACTTTC. It specifies CASSVEGRGLAGANVLTF. The rearrangement joins TRBV9 to TRBJ2-6; 8 bases match TRBD1. This CDR3 is built from 18 residues. Germline CDR1 and CDR2: SGDLS and YYNGEE. Trimming at V came to 0 bases and at J to 2 bases, leaving 7 bases not matched to a gene.

CDR3 DNA sequence: TGTGCCAGCAGCTTAGCAGGGGGCGCGGTAGGAAACACCATATATTTT. Protein sequence: CASSLAGGAVGNTIYF. The chain links TRBV7-8 to TRBJ1-3; 7 nucleotides line up with TRBD1. With 0 bases clipped from V and 4 bases from J, the junction kept 6 bases outside the gene matches. Germline V gene data show CDR1 as SGHVS and CDR2 as FQNEAQ. This CDR3 spans 16 amino acids.

This rearrangement joins TRBV21-1 to TRBJ2-1; the tabulated D call, TRBD2, remains unverified against the DNA. TRBV21-1 is assigned pseudogene status. This CDR3 has 15 residues. The chain's CDR3 is CASSKCREKYNEQFF. CDR3 sequence (DNA): TGTGCCAGCAGCAAATGCCGGGAGAAGTACAATGAGCAGTTCTTC.

The genes are TRBV5-4 and TRBJ1-6, with D unresolved. Trimming left V 4 bases short and J 0 bases short, with 11 bases between. The CDR3 sequence is 16 residues long. Germline CDR1 SGHNT, CDR2 YYREEE (reference sequence). CDR3 nucleotides: TGTGCCAGCAGCCCGCTGAGAAGCTCCTATAATTCACCCCTCCACTTT. Its translation: CASSPLRSSYNSPLHF. Combining the CDR3 with reference TRBV5-4 and TRBJ1-6 gives the whole variable domain ETGVTQSPTHLIKTRGQQVTLRCSSQSGHNTVSWYQQALGQGPQFIFQYYREEENGRGNFPPRFSGLQFPNYSSELNVNALELDDSALYLCASSPLRSSYNSPLHFGNGTRLTVT.

The V and J genes are TRBV28 and TRBJ1-2; 9 bases map to TRBD1. CDR1 is MDHEN, CDR2 SYDVKM, per germline. The CDR3 covers 14 residues. Trimming at V came to 6 bases and at J to 8 bases, leaving 10 bases not matched to a gene. The CDR3 nucleotides read TGTGCCAGCAGGATACAGGGGGCCGCGAAAGGCTACACCTTC. Translation: CASRIQGAAKGYTF.

This clone has a single count. Here the CDR3 DNA reads TGTGCCAGCAGTCCCCGCAGGGGTGGCGAGACCCAGTACTTC. Translating gives CASSPRRGGETQYF. The rearrangement uses TRBV6-5 and TRBJ2-5; TRBD1 is a possible D gene (6 bases). CDR3 length: 14 amino acids. The germline V gene encodes CDR1 MNHEY and CDR2 SVGAGI. Deletions cut 5 bases from V and 5 bases from J, with 15 bases between.